Listed below are T cell receptor beta chains from one sample, sequenced in a study of vaccination and CD4 T cells after COVID-19. Their antigen targets remain unknown. TCRdb re-called the PCR reads with MiXCR, one entry per CDR3 protein. The table includes about 20,000 distinct CDR3 sequences, roughly three fifths detected once. Sequenced here: CD4+ T cells from blood, cultured in vitro, sampled after SARS-CoV-2 vaccination. The receptors derive from a human donor who had recovered from COVID-19. The CDR3 runs from the conserved cysteine through the conserved F or W. The D gene is left open where the match is weak. Part of the rows lack a size; the others show once, few, many or a class for expanded clones.

TRBJ2-5 NA TRBV20-1 NA CSARRDNAETQYF TGCAGTGCTAGAAGGGACAACGCAGAGACCCAGTACTTC
TRBJ2-5 once TRBV6-1 NA CASSERRVGQPGVMETQYF TGTGCCAGCAGTGAGCGTAGGGTAGGGCAGCCTGGGGTAATGGAGACCCAGTACTTC
TRBJ1-2 NA TRBV7-2 NA CASSLDRGSGGYTF TGTGCCAGCAGCTTAGACCGGGGGTCGGGTGGCTACACCTTC
TRBJ1-3 few TRBV20-1 NA CSARRPQGSSGNTIYF TGCAGTGCTAGAAGGCCGCAGGGATCATCCGGAAACACCATATATTTT
TRBJ1-2 NA TRBV20-1 NA CSASTLGYGYTF TGCAGTGCTAGTACTTTAGGCTATGGCTACACCTTC
TRBJ1-5 NA TRBV7-6 TRBD1 CASSFRGDRKPYSNQPQHF TGTGCCAGCAGTTTCAGGGGGGATAGGAAACCTTATAGCAATCAGCCCCAGCATTTT
TRBJ2-3 few TRBV7-6 TRBD2 CASSVGLAADTQYF TGTGCCAGCAGCGTGGGGCTAGCGGCAGATACGCAGTATTTT
TRBJ1-1 few TRBV7-9 TRBD1 CASSSDRGYTEAFF TGTGCCAGCAGCTCGGACAGGGGCTACACTGAAGCTTTCTTT
TRBJ1-2 NA TRBV6-2/TRBV6-3 NA CASSYLQGRGYTF TGTGCCAGCAGTTACCTCCAGGGACGGGGCTACACCTTC
TRBJ1-1 NA TRBV20-1 TRBD1 CSASYRGLGEAFF TGCAGTGCTAGCTACAGGGGGCTAGGTGAAGCTTTCTTT
TRBJ2-2 few TRBV5-4 NA CASSSPSGVYDTGELFF TGTGCCAGCAGCTCCCCGTCGGGAGTATACGACACCGGGGAGCTGTTTTTT
TRBJ1-5 once TRBV20-1 NA CSASDPPPSRGSNQPQHF TGCAGTGCTAGTGACCCACCCCCATCCAGAGGGAGCAATCAGCCCCAGCATTTT
TRBJ1-6 NA TRBV7-6 NA CASSLANSPLHF TGTGCCAGCAGCTTAGCTAATTCACCCCTCCACTTT
TRBJ1-2 NA TRBV9 NA CASSREVHLGEPGGYTF TGTGCCAGCAGCCGCGAAGTACATTTGGGGGAACCCGGGGGCTACACCTTC
TRBJ1-1 few TRBV7-2 NA CASSGQGGGRLNTEAFF TGTGCCAGCAGCGGTCAAGGCGGGGGCCGACTGAACACTGAAGCTTTCTTT
TRBJ2-6 NA TRBV7-2 NA CASSLGPTGANVLTF TGTGCCAGCAGCTTAGGCCCCACTGGGGCCAACGTCCTGACTTTC
TRBJ1-3 NA TRBV27 NA CASSLKGKSGNTIYF TGTGCCAGCAGTTTAAAAGGGAAGTCTGGAAACACCATATATTTT
TRBJ1-5 NA TRBV21-1 NA CASSNAPPRRDSKQPQHF TGTGCCAGCAGCAATGCCCCACCTAGGAGGGATAGCAAACAGCCCCAGCATTTT
TRBJ1-5 few TRBV12-3/TRBV12-4 NA CASSLALSNQPQHF TGTGCCAGCAGTTTGGCCCTTAGCAATCAGCCCCAGCATTTT
TRBJ1-2 few TRBV6-1 NA CASSPAVGYGYTF TGTGCCAGCAGTCCCGCCGTGGGCTATGGCTACACCTTC
TRBJ2-7 NA TRBV21-1 NA CASSLGAPGSYEQYF TGTGCCAGCAGCCTAGGGGCCCCAGGGTCCTACGAGCAGTACTTC
TRBJ2-2 once TRBV7-3 NA CASSPGPIGDSNGELFF TGTGCCAGCAGCCCCGGACCGATTGGAGATTCAAACGGGGAGCTGTTTTTT
TRBJ1-2 NA TRBV12-3/TRBV12-4 TRBD1 CASSQGQGHGYTF TGTGCCAGCAGTCAGGGACAGGGGCATGGCTACACCTTC
TRBJ2-3 NA TRBV7-2 NA CASSLVADSTDTQYF TGTGCCAGCAGCTTAGTAGCGGATAGCACAGATACGCAGTATTTT
TRBJ1-2 few TRBV12-3/TRBV12-4 NA CASSLQGEGYTF TGTGCCAGCAGTTTGCAGGGAGAGGGCTACACCTTC
TRBJ2-7 NA TRBV28 NA CASTRGSDSYEQYF TGTGCCAGCACCCGGGGCTCAGATTCTTACGAGCAGTACTTC
TRBJ1-1 NA TRBV4-2 TRBD1 CASSQEKTGRLNTEAFF TGTGCCAGCAGCCAAGAAAAGACAGGGAGGTTGAATACTGAAGCTTTCTTT
TRBJ2-5 NA TRBV20-1 TRBD2 CSAPPLLNSGVRETQYF TGCAGTGCCCCACCGCTCCTGAATAGCGGGGTCCGGGAGACCCAGTACTTC
TRBJ2-3 NA TRBV7-3 NA CASSLPGSDTQYF TGTGCCAGCAGCTTACCGGGTTCAGATACGCAGTATTTT
TRBJ2-6 NA TRBV20-1 TRBD2 CSAAGGAGANVLTF TGCAGTGCCGCGGGAGGGGCTGGGGCCAACGTCCTGACTTTC
TRBJ1-2 NA TRBV25-1 NA CASGALYGYTF TGTGCCAGCGGGGCCCTTTATGGCTACACCTTC
TRBJ1-2 NA TRBV2 NA CASSEDARYGYTF TGTGCCAGCAGTGAAGACGCTCGCTATGGCTACACCTTC
TRBJ1-2 NA TRBV10-1 NA CASILPGNYGYTF TGCGCCAGCATCCTCCCGGGCAACTATGGCTACACCTTC
TRBJ1-6 NA TRBV10-3 NA CATGEVNSPLHF TGTGCCACCGGGGAAGTTAATTCACCCCTCCACTTT
TRBJ1-2 NA TRBV19 NA CASSRAGDYGYTF TGTGCCAGTAGTCGCGCAGGGGACTATGGCTACACCTTC
TRBJ1-2 NA TRBV20-1 TRBD1 CSARLQGATGYTF TGCAGTGCTAGACTACAGGGGGCTACTGGCTACACCTTC
TRBJ1-2 few TRBV25-1 NA CASSFWDGNYGYTF TGTGCCAGCAGTTTCTGGGATGGAAACTATGGCTACACCTTC
TRBJ1-2 few TRBV6-5 TRBD1 CASSSSYRGHYGYTF TGTGCCAGCAGTTCCTCTTACAGGGGGCACTATGGCTACACCTTC
TRBJ1-5 NA TRBV4-2 NA CASSQDLLQPQHF TGTGCCAGCAGCCAAGACCTGCTTCAGCCCCAGCATTTT
TRBJ1-2 NA TRBV20-1 NA CSARDSEKYGYTF TGCAGTGCTAGAGACAGCGAGAAATATGGCTACACCTTC
TRBJ1-1 NA TRBV20-1 NA CSAKAGTGAFF TGCAGTGCTAAGGCCGGGACGGGAGCTTTCTTT
TRBJ2-7 NA TRBV15 TRBD1 CATSRGQGINEQYF TGTGCCACCAGCAGGGGACAGGGAATCAACGAGCAGTACTTC
TRBJ1-3 few TRBV7-2 TRBD1 CASSQTGTGSGNTIYF TGTGCCAGCAGCCAGACCGGGACAGGTTCTGGAAACACCATATATTTT
TRBJ1-4 NA TRBV7-9 NA CASSPTGGNEKLFF TGTGCCAGCAGCCCTACAGGCGGTAATGAAAAACTGTTTTTT
TRBJ1-2 NA TRBV12-3/TRBV12-4 TRBD1 CASSLARGGGYTF TGTGCCAGCAGTCTCGCCAGGGGGGGCGGCTACACCTTC
TRBJ2-3 NA TRBV21-1 NA CASSKALRGTGGQGAEDTQYF TGTGCCAGCAGCAAAGCGCTTCGGGGGACTGGGGGACAGGGGGCAGAAGATACGCAGTATTTT
TRBJ2-3 once TRBV7-8 TRBD2 CASSQTQRGANPTLQYF TGTGCCAGCAGCCAAACCCAGCGGGGGGCTAACCCGACCCTCCAGTATTTT
TRBJ2-7 once TRBV7-2 TRBD1 CASSLEGTETYEQYF TGTGCCAGCAGCTTAGAGGGGACAGAGACCTACGAGCAGTACTTC
TRBJ2-5 NA TRBV20-1 TRBD1 CSANGQGGETQYF TGCAGTGCTAACGGACAGGGAGGAGAGACCCAGTACTTC
TRBJ1-5 NA TRBV19 NA CASSGDSLDQPQHF TGTGCCAGTAGTGGAGACAGTCTGGACCAGCCCCAGCATTTT
TRBJ1-2 NA TRBV7-3 TRBD1 CASSPRAGGGYTF TGTGCCAGCAGTCCGCGGGCAGGGGGCGGCTACACCTTC
TRBJ1-1 few TRBV6-1 NA CASSGQGRTEAFF TGTGCCAGCTCTGGGCAGGGGCGTACTGAAGCTTTCTTT
TRBJ2-7 NA TRBV7-2 NA CASSLVHHSEQYF TGTGCCAGCAGCTTAGTTCATCACTCCGAGCAGTACTTC
TRBJ2-1 NA TRBV20-1 NA CSARSSSAQDEQFF TGCAGTGCTAGGTCGTCCTCAGCACAGGATGAGCAGTTCTTC
TRBJ2-1 NA TRBV7-2 TRBD1 CASSLPMMAGTVTPGRVF TGTGCCAGCAGCTTACCGATGATGGCCGGGACAGTCACCCCGGGCCGGGTCTTC
TRBJ1-2 NA TRBV27 NA CASSLPGGNGYTF TGTGCCAGCAGTTTACCCGGGGGCAATGGCTACACCTTC
TRBJ2-5 NA TRBV7-2 TRBD2 CASSLDSAGGKQETQYF TGTGCCAGCAGCTTAGACTCGGCGGGGGGTAAACAAGAGACCCAGTACTTC
TRBJ2-3 NA TRBV6-2/TRBV6-3 TRBD2 CASVSGLLGLQDTQYF TGTGCCAGCGTTAGCGGGCTCTTGGGACTTCAAGATACGCAGTATTTT
TRBJ2-2 few TRBV28 NA CASRPPQGGLNTGELFF TGTGCCAGCAGACCACCCCAGGGGGGTTTGAACACCGGGGAGCTGTTTTTT